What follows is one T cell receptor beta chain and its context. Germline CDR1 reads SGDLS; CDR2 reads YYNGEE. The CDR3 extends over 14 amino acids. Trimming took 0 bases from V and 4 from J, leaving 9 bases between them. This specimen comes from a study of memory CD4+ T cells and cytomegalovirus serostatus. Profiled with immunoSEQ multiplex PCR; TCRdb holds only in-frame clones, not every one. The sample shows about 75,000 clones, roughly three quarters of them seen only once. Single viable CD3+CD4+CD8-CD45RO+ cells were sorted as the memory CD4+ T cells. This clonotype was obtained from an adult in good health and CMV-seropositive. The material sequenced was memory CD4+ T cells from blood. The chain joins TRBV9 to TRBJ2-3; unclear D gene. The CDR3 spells CASSVVGGPDTQYF. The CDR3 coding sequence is TGTGCCAGCAGCGTAGTGGGTGGACCAGATACGCAGTATTTT.